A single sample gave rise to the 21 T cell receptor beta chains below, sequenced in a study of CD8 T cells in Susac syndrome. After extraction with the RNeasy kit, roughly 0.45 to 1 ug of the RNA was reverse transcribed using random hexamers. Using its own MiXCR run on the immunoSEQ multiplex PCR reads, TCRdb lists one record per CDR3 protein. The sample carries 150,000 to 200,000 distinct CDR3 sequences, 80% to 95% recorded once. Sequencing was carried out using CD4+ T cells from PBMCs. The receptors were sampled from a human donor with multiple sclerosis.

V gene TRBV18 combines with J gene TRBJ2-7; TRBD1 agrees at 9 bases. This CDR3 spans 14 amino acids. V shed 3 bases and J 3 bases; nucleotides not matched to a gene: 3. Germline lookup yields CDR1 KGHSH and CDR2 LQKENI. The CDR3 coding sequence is TGTGCCAGCTCACCGCCGGGACAGGGCTACGAGCAGTACTTC. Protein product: CASSPPGQGYEQYF.

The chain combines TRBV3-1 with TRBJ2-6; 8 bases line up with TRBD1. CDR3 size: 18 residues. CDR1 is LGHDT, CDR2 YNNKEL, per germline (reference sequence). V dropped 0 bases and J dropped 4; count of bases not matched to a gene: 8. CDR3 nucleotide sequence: TGTGCCAGCAGCCAAGATATCCAGGGGGCTTCCGGGGCCAACGTCCTGACTTTC. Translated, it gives CASSQDIQGASGANVLTF.

Here the CDR3 reads CASSLASPGETQYF. DNA for the CDR3: TGCGCCAGCAGCTTGGCCAGTCCGGGGGAGACCCAGTACTTC. This chain links TRBV5-1 with TRBJ2-5; D may be TRBD2 (5 bases). The V end was cut by 0 bases, the J end by 5 bases, with 11 bases between. The germline CDR1 and CDR2 sequences are SGHRS and YFSETQ. The CDR3 is 14 residues long. Full variable domain (rest looked up from reference TRBV5-1 and TRBJ2-5): KAGVTQTPRYLIKTRGQQVTLSCSPISGHRSVSWYQQTPGQGLQFLFEYFSETQRNKGNFPGRFSGRQFSNSRSEMNVSTLELGDSALYLCASSLASPGETQYFGPGTRLLVL.

CDR3 DNA: TGTGCCAGCAGCGTAGGGCAGGAAAGCTCTGGGGCCAACGTCCTGACTTTC. Translating gives CASSVGQESSGANVLTF. The chain recombines TRBV9 with TRBJ2-6; no clear D gene. Germline V lookup: CDR1 SGDLS, CDR2 YYNGEE. This CDR3 is built from 17 residues. The ends were cut back, 0 bases at V and 0 bases at J, with 10 bases in the middle.

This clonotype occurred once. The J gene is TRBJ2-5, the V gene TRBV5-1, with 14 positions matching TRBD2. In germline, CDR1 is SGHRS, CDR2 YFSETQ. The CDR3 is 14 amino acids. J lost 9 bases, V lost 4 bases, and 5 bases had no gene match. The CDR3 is CASSLGLAGVSQYF. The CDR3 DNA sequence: TGCGCCAGCAGCCTGGGACTAGCGGGGGTATCCCAGTACTTC.

CDR3 sequence: CASSPGLAMNEQFF. DNA of the CDR3: TGTGCCAGCAGCCCTGGACTAGCGATGAATGAGCAGTTCTTC. The J gene is TRBJ2-1, the V gene TRBV7-2; 9 nucleotides match TRBD2. The CDR3 spans 14 residues. Germline values: CDR1 SGHTA, CDR2 FQGNSA. J was trimmed by 7 bases and V by 5 bases; bases with no gene match: 6.

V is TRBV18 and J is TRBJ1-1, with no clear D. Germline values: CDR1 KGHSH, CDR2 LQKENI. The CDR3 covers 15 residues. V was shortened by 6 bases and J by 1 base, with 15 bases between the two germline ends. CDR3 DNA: TGTGCCAGCTCGAAACCCGGACGGGAGAACACTGAAGCTTTCTTT. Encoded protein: CASSKPGRENTEAFF.

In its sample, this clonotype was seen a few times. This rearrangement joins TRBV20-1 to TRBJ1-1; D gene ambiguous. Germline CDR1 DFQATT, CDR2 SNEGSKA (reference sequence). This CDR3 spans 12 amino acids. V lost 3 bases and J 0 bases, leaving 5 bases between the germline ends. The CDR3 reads CSASRVNTEAFF. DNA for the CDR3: TGCAGTGCTAGTAGAGTGAACACTGAAGCTTTCTTT.

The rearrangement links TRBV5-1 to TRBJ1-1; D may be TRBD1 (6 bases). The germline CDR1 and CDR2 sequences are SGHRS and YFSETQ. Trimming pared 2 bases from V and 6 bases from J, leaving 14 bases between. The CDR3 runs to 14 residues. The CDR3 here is CASSFGGGGSEAFF. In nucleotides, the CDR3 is TGCGCCAGCAGCTTTGGTGGGGGGGGCTCTGAAGCTTTCTTT.

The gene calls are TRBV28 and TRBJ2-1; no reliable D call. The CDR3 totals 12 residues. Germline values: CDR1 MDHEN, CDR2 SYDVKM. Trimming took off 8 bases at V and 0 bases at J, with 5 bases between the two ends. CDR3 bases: TGTGCCAGCGTGAGCTCCTACAATGAGCAGTTCTTC. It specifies CASVSSYNEQFF.

DNA for the CDR3: TGTGCCAGCAGCCAAGGATCAGGGGGTCAGCCCCAGCATTTT. As protein: CASSQGSGGQPQHF. This chain uses TRBV3-1 with TRBJ1-5, with TRBD1 matching over 7 bases. Trimming cost V 1 base and J 6 bases; bases outside gene matches: 3. Per the germline V gene, CDR1 is LGHDT and CDR2 is YNNKEL (reference sequence). The CDR3 contains 14 residues.

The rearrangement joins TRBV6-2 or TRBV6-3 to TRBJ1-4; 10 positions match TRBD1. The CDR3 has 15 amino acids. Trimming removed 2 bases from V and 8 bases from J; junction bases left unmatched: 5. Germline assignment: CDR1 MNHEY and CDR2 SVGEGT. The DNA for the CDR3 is TGTGCCAGCAGTTACGGCGGACAGGGGGGCGAAAAACTGTTTTTT. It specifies CASSYGGQGGEKLFF.

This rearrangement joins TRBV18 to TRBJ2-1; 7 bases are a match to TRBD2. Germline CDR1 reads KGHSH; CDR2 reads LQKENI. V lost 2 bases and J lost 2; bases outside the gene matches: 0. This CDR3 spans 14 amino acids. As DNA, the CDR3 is TGTGCCAGCTCACCAGGGACTACCTACAATGAGCAGTTCTTC. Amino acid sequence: CASSPGTTYNEQFF.

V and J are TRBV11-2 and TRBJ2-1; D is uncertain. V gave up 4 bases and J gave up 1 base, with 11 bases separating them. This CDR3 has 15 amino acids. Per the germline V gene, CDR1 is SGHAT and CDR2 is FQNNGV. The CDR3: CASSSPAASYNEQFF. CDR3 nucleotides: TGTGCCAGCAGCTCCCCTGCGGCATCCTACAATGAGCAGTTCTTC.

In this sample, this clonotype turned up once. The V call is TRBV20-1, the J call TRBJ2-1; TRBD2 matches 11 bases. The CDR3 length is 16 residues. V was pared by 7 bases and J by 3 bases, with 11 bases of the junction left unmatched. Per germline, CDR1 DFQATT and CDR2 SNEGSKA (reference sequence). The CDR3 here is CSGGTSGSTGYNEQFF. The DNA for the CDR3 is TGCAGTGGGGGGACTAGCGGCTCCACCGGCTACAATGAGCAGTTCTTC.

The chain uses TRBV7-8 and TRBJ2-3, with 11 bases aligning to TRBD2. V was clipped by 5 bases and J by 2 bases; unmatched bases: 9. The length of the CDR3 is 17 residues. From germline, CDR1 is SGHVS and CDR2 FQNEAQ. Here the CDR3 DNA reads TGTGCCAGCAGCCTAAAGAAGACTAGCGGGACCACAGATACGCAGTATTTT. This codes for CASSLKKTSGTTDTQYF.

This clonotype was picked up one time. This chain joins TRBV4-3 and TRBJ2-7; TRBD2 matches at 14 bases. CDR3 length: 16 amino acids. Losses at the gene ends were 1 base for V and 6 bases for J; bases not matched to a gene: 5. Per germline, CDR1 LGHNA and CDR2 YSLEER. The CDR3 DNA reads TGCGCCAGCAGCCAAGTACTGGGGACTAGCGGGAGCGAGCAGTACTTC. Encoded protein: CASSQVLGTSGSEQYF.

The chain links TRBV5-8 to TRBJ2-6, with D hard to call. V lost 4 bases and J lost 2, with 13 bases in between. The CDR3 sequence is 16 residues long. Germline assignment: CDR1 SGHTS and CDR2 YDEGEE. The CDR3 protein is CASSLDGFAGANVLTF. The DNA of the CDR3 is TGTGCCAGCAGCCTGGACGGGTTCGCTGGGGCCAACGTCCTGACTTTC. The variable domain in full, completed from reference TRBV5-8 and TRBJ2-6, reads EAGVTQSPTHLIKTRGQQATLRCSPISGHTSVYWYQQALGLGLQFLLWYDEGEERNRGNFPPRFSGRQFPNYSSELNVNALELEDSALYLCASSLDGFAGANVLTFGAGSRLTVL.

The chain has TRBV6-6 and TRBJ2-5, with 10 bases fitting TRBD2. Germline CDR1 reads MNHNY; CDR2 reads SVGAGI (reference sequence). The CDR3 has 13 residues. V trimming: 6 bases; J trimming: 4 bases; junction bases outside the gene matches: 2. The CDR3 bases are TGTGCCAGCAGGGTAGCGGGAGGAGAGACCCAGTACTTC. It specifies CASRVAGGETQYF.

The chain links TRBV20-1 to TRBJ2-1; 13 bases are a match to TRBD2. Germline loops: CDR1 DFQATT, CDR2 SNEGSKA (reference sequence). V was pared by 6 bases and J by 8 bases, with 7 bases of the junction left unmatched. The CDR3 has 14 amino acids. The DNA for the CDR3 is TGCAGTGCGCGGACTAGCGGGAGTTTGTATGAGCAGTTCTTC. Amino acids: CSARTSGSLYEQFF.

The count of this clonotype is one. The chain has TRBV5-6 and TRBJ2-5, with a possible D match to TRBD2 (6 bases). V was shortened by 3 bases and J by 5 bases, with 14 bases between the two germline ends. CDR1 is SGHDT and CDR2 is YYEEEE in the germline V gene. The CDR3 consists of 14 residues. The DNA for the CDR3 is TGTGCCAGCAGCTCCCGTGGAGGGACTGAGACCCAGTACTTC. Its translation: CASSSRGGTETQYF. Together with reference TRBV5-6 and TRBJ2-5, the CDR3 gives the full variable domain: DAGVTQSPTHLIKTRGQQVTLRCSPKSGHDTVSWYQQALGQGPQFIFQYYEEEERQRGNFPDRFSGHQFPNYSSELNVNALLLGDSALYLCASSSRGGTETQYFGPGTRLLVL.